The 15 T cell receptor beta chains below all came from one sample that was sequenced in a study of blood T cell repertoires in COVID-19. TCRdb keeps only in-frame clones here, not all; method: immunoSEQ multiplex PCR. Among about 43,000 clones listed, around 87% were seen once. The sample taken for sequencing was peripheral blood. The receptors originated from a human donor in a cohort sampled during active COVID-19.

The chain recombines TRBV19 with TRBJ1-1, with D uncertain. The ends were cut back, 6 bases at V and 7 bases at J, with 18 bases in the middle. Looked up from germline, CDR1 is LNHDA and CDR2 is SQIVND (reference sequence). The CDR3 runs to 14 residues. DNA of the CDR3: TGTGCCAGTAGACCAGGAACCCTTATCGGTGAAGCTTTCTTT. Its translation is CASRPGTLIGEAFF.

The V and J genes are TRBV7-3 and TRBJ2-1; TRBD2 aligns across 14 bases. Trimming took 5 bases from V and 6 from J; bases not matched to a gene: 6. The CDR3 contains 16 residues. The germline V gene encodes CDR1 SGHTA and CDR2 FQGTGA. The CDR3 coding sequence is TGTGCCAGCAGCCTGGGACTAGCGGGAGCTGGCAATGAGCAGTTCTTC. Translation: CASSLGLAGAGNEQFF.

The rearrangement links TRBV2 to TRBJ2-1; 7 positions match TRBD2. The CDR3 loop spans 15 amino acids. The germline gives CDR1 SNHLY, CDR2 FYNNEI. With 7 bases clipped from V and 5 bases from J, the junction kept 11 bases outside the gene matches. This CDR3 reads CASNALAGVNNEQFF. DNA of the CDR3: TGTGCCAGCAATGCCCTGGCGGGGGTGAACAATGAGCAGTTCTTC.

V and J are TRBV5-1 and TRBJ2-2; 13 nucleotides align to TRBD2. V lost 4 bases to trimming and J lost 6 bases; unmatched junction nucleotides: 9. From germline, CDR1 is SGHRS and CDR2 YFSETQ. The CDR3 covers 17 residues. The DNA for the CDR3 is TGCGCCAGCAGCCTCAGAACTAGCGGGAGGGATCCCGGGGAGCTGTTTTTT. As protein: CASSLRTSGRDPGELFF.

V usage is TRBV18 and J usage is TRBJ1-5; D remains unclear. V was clipped by 2 bases and J by 6 bases, with 11 bases between them. Germline assignment: CDR1 KGHSH and CDR2 LQKENI. This CDR3 spans 14 amino acids. The CDR3 protein is CASSPGWLAQPQHF. CDR3 nucleotide sequence: TGTGCCAGCTCACCAGGGTGGTTAGCTCAGCCCCAGCATTTT.

The chain carries TRBV19 and TRBJ2-3, with D maybe TRBD1 (5 bases). In germline, CDR1 is LNHDA, CDR2 SQIVND (reference sequence). The V and J ends lost 7 bases and 0 bases respectively, with 17 bases between them. This CDR3 region has 16 residues. The CDR3 here is CASTRSSRVSTDTQYF. DNA for the CDR3: TGTGCCAGTACCCGGAGTAGCAGGGTTAGCACAGATACGCAGTATTTT.

The chain has TRBV5-1 and TRBJ2-5, with a possible D match to TRBD1 (6 bases). Germline CDR1 reads SGHRS; CDR2 reads YFSETQ. CDR3 length: 13 residues. The V end was cut by 4 bases, the J end by 3 bases, with 10 bases between. The CDR3 DNA sequence: TGCGCCAGCAGCGAAACAGGGAAAGAGACCCAGTACTTC. Protein product: CASSETGKETQYF.

The gene calls are TRBV7-9 and TRBJ2-1, with a possible D match to TRBD2 (6 bases). This CDR3 has 16 residues. Germline loops: CDR1 SEHNR, CDR2 FQNEAQ (reference sequence). The V end lost 8 bases, the J end lost 0 bases, and 17 bases lay between the germline ends. This CDR3 reads CASWGGWEASYNEQFF. The DNA for the CDR3 is TGTGCCAGCTGGGGTGGGTGGGAGGCCTCCTACAATGAGCAGTTCTTC.

The V call is TRBV6-1, the J call TRBJ1-2, with D unclear. Trimming pared 3 bases from V and 4 bases from J, leaving 12 bases between. CDR3 length: 14 residues. Germline lookup yields CDR1 MNHNS and CDR2 SASEGT. The CDR3 sequence is CASSDMAASYGYTF. The CDR3 DNA is TGTGCCAGCAGTGACATGGCGGCTAGCTATGGCTACACCTTC.

This chain links TRBV10-3 with TRBJ2-1; 9 bases match TRBD2. This CDR3 is built from 17 residues. Losses at the gene ends were 3 bases for V and 9 bases for J; bases not matched to a gene: 15. The germline V gene has CDR1 ENHRY and CDR2 SYGVKD. The CDR3 sequence is CAISDSNLPGLAVEQFF. For the CDR3, the DNA is TGTGCCATCAGTGACTCAAACCTTCCGGGACTAGCTGTTGAGCAGTTCTTC.

The CDR3 DNA reads as TGTGCCAGCAGAATGGGACAGGCTAGCACAGATACGCAGTATTTT. As protein: CASRMGQASTDTQYF. The rearrangement joins TRBV5-4 to TRBJ2-3; 8 bases are a match to TRBD1. CDR3 length: 15 residues. Germline lookup yields CDR1 SGHNT and CDR2 YYREEE (reference sequence). The V segment lost 5 bases and the J segment 0 bases; nucleotides outside the gene matches: 5.

The V gene is TRBV28, the J gene TRBJ2-1; TRBD1 agrees at 11 bases. Germline lookup yields CDR1 MDHEN and CDR2 SYDVKM. V shed 7 bases, J shed 6 bases, and the junction held 11 bases outside the gene matches. CDR3 size: 16 residues. CDR3 residues: CASTDPGQGEFNEQFF. The DNA of the CDR3 is TGTGCCAGCACAGATCCGGGACAGGGGGAATTCAATGAGCAGTTCTTC.

The V call is TRBV19, the J call TRBJ1-4; no reliable D call. The CDR3 is 17 residues long. CDR1 is LNHDA, CDR2 SQIVND, per germline (reference sequence). V was pared by 4 bases and J by 0 bases, with 15 bases between. DNA for the CDR3: TGTGCCAGTAGTAGTGCACGGAGACCGGCAACTAATGAAAAACTGTTTTTT. It encodes CASSSARRPATNEKLFF. The complete variable domain, with remaining parts taken from reference TRBV19 and TRBJ1-4, reads DGGITQSPKYLFRKEGQNVTLSCEQNLNHDAMYWYRQDPGQGLRLIYYSQIVNDFQKGDIAEGYSVSREKKESFPLTVTSAQKNPTAFYLCASSSARRPATNEKLFFGSGTQLSVL.

This clone was seen a single time. The chain has TRBV5-6 and TRBJ2-5; 12 bases agree with TRBD2. This CDR3 spans 18 amino acids. Germline assignment: CDR1 SGHDT and CDR2 YYEEEE. After removal of 4 bases from V and 1 base from J, the junction contained 11 bases not matched to a gene. The CDR3: CASSRRTSGIWGQETQYF. The CDR3 bases are TGTGCCAGCAGCCGGAGGACTAGCGGGATCTGGGGCCAAGAGACCCAGTACTTC.

The V gene is TRBV27, the J gene TRBJ2-7, with 9 bases aligning to TRBD2. J was trimmed by 0 bases and V by 5 bases; bases with no gene match: 8. Germline loops: CDR1 MNHEY, CDR2 SMNVEV (reference sequence). This CDR3 has 16 amino acids. CDR3 bases: TGTGCCAGCAGTCCCCGGGGTAGCGGGAGCTCCTACGAGCAGTACTTC. This encodes CASSPRGSGSSYEQYF.